Detailed here is one T cell receptor (beta chain). This sample is drawn from a study of blood T cell repertoires in COVID-19. As for the study in general: Samples taken during acute and convalescent COVID-19 were collected in the United States, Italy and Spain. Sample material is recorded as cDNA or gDNA derived from T cells, B-cell-depleted T cells, or PBMCs.

Assay used: immunoSEQ multiplex PCR; TCRdb lists only in-frame clones, some missing. The sample lists 70,000 or so clones, about 90% occurring once. CDR3 length equals 14 residues. Germline CDR1 LNHDA, CDR2 SQIVND (reference sequence). Trimming shortened V by 6 bases and J by 0 bases, and 9 bases separated the two germline ends. V gene TRBV19 combines with J gene TRBJ2-1; D perhaps matches TRBD2 (5 bases). The sample consisted of peripheral blood. The TCR sequence derives from a man aged 45-65 years with active COVID-19. CDR3 sequence (DNA): TGTGCCAGTAGGGCGGGTGACTCCTACAATGAGCAGTTCTTC. This translates into CASRAGDSYNEQFF.